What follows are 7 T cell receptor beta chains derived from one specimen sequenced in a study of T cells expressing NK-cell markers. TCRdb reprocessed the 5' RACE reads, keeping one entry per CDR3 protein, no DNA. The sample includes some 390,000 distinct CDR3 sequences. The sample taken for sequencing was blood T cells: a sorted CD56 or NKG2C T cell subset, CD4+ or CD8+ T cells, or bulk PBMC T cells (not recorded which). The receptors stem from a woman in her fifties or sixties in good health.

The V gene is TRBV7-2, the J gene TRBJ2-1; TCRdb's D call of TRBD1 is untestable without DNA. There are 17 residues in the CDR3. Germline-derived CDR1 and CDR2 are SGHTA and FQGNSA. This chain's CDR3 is CASSPRSDRGAYNEQFF. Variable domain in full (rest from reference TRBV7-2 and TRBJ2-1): GAGVSQSPSNKVTEKGKDVELRCDPISGHTALYWYRQSLGQGLEFLIYFQGNSAPDKSGLPSDRFSAERTGGSVSTLTIQRTQQEDSAVYLCASSPRSDRGAYNEQFFGPGTRLTVL.

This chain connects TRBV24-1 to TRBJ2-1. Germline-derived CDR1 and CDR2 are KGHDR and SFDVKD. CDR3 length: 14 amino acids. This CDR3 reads CATSDFTQTDEQFF.

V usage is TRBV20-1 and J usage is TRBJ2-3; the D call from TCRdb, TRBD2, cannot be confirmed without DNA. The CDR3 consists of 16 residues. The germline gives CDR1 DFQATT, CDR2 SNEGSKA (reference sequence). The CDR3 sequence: CSASGHASGSSDTQYF.

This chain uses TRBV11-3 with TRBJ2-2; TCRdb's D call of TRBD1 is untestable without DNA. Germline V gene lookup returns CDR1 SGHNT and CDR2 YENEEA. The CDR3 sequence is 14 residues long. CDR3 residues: CASSLAGQLGELFF.

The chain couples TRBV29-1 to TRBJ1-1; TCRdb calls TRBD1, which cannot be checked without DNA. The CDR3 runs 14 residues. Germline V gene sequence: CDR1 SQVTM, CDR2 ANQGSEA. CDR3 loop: CSVHTGQGNTEAFF.

The CDR3 reads CAIKREPSTDTQYF. The chain combines TRBV10-3 with TRBJ2-3; the D gene TCRdb calls, TRBD2, cannot be checked with no DNA. CDR3 size: 14 residues. Looked up from germline, CDR1 is ENHRY and CDR2 is SYGVKD.

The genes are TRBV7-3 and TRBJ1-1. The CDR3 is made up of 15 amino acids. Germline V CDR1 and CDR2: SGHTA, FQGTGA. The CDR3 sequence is CASSLSSRGVTEAFF. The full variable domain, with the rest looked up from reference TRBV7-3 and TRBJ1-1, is GAGVSQTPSNKVTEKGKYVELRCDPISGHTALYWYRQSLGQGPEFLIYFQGTGAADDSGLPNDRFFAVRPEGSVSTLKIQRTERGDSAVYLCASSLSSRGVTEAFFGQGTRLTVV.